The sequence of this TCR beta chain was determined in a study of CD8 T cells in Susac syndrome. CDR3 length: 12 residues. Trimming left V 6 bases short and J 6 bases short, with 9 bases between. RNA amounts of roughly 0.45 to 1 ug underwent reverse transcription with random hexamers. MiXCR, run by TCRdb on the immunoSEQ multiplex PCR reads, gives a single entry per CDR3 protein. The data hold 100,000 to 150,000 distinct CDR3 sequences, with roughly 95% observed a single time. The chain employs TRBV12-3 or TRBV12-4 and TRBJ2-1, with a tentative D call TRBD2 (5 bases). This clonotype was obtained from a human donor with Susac syndrome. Material: CD4+ T cells from PBMCs. The CDR3 protein is CASSSAGNEQFF. The CDR3 DNA sequence: TGTGCCAGCAGCTCCGCGGGCAATGAGCAGTTCTTC.